This TCR beta chain was observed in a study of cytomegalovirus exposure and HLA in healthy donors. Trimming cost V 2 bases and J 6 bases; bases outside gene matches: 4. Germline V gene data show CDR1 as MNHEY and CDR2 as SMNVEV (reference sequence). The length of the CDR3 is 14 residues. On this clone: Its antigen is currently unknown.

The PCR ran on 60 Vbeta and 13 Jbeta primers. The repertoire was sequenced with immunoSEQ multiplex PCR; TCRdb's copy has only in-frame clones and lacks some. The top ten clones hold about 8.9% of a sample with about 120,000 clones, around 66% of them seen once. Donors likely had unrecorded immune exposures despite being nominally healthy when sampled. Study-level results: Per a prior analysis, the majority of TCR beta V segments were productive roughly 90% or roughly 30% of the time.

The sequence came from a woman aged 40 to 49 in good health and CMV-seropositive. V gene TRBV27 combines with J gene TRBJ1-5; 7 bases are shared with TRBD1. Sequences were obtained from PBMCs. CDR3 nucleotides: TGTGCCAGCAGTTTAGGTCCAGGGGGTCAGCCCCAGCATTTT. Translated, it gives CASSLGPGGQPQHF.